Shown below are 32 T cell receptor beta chains from a single sample sequenced in a study of beta chain features in type 1 diabetes. General observations from the study: The study found moderately but significantly shorter TCRB CDR3s in all four CD4+ subsets of Type 1 diabetes patients.

Their antigen targets remain unknown. Expressed TCRB transcripts were sequenced because the isolated RNA had all been reverse transcribed beforehand. Repertoires were generated with immunoSEQ multiplex PCR, while TCRdb's copy carries only in-frame clones and drops some. The table includes 500,000 to 800,000 clones, 9.5% to 15% detected once. The sample taken for sequencing was naive CD4+ T cells from blood. All receptors come from a man in his thirties or forties with type 1 diabetes.

This clone was picked up a small number of times. The V gene is TRBV27, the J gene TRBJ2-1; D is possibly TRBD1 or TRBD2 (5 bases each). CDR1 MNHEY and CDR2 SMNVEV come from the germline V gene (reference sequence). The germline V and J ends were trimmed by 6 bases and 9 bases, with 12 bases remaining between them. The CDR3 totals 12 residues. CDR3: CASRTGLREQFF. The CDR3 DNA reads as TGTGCCAGCAGAACGGGGCTCCGTGAGCAGTTCTTC.

The chain is built from TRBV7-2 and TRBJ1-2, with D possibly TRBD1 on 5 matching bases. The V end lost 1 base, the J end lost 2 bases, and 11 bases lay between the germline ends. Looked up from germline, CDR1 is SGHTA and CDR2 is FQGNSA. This CDR3 contains 15 residues. The CDR3 spells CASSLVAGINYGYTF. Here the CDR3 DNA reads TGTGCCAGCAGCTTAGTGGCAGGGATCAACTATGGCTACACCTTC.

A note on this clone: The sample contains more than one DNA sequence encoding this CDR3. The chain carries TRBV28 and TRBJ2-2; TRBD1 is a possible D gene (5 bases). V gave up 3 bases and J gave up 1 base, with 6 bases separating them. Germline V CDR1 and CDR2: MDHEN, SYDVKM. The CDR3 extends over 14 amino acids. CDR3: CASSLGQNTGELFF. The DNA for the CDR3 is TGTGCCAGCAGTTTGGGGCAGAACACCGGGGAGCTGTTTTTT.

The rearrangement joins TRBV11-2 to TRBJ2-4; no firm D call. There are 14 residues in the CDR3. The V end was cut by 5 bases, the J end by 8 bases, with 16 bases between. The germline V gene has CDR1 SGHAT and CDR2 FQNNGV. As DNA, the CDR3 is TGTGCCAGCAGCCGGGCGCGTCAGGAATACATTCAGTACTTC. It is translated as CASSRARQEYIQYF.

The chain couples TRBV2 to TRBJ1-2; TRBD1 is a possible D gene (5 bases). CDR1 SNHLY and CDR2 FYNNEI come from the germline V gene. The CDR3 totals 11 residues. V was shortened by 8 bases and J by 13 bases, with 17 bases between the two germline ends. CDR3 sequence (DNA): TGTGCCAGCGACGAGGGGCGGGCCGTCACCTTC. Protein sequence: CASDEGRAVTF.

This chain joins TRBV28 and TRBJ1-2, with no clear D. Trimming removed 1 base at V and 11 bases at J, with 11 bases between. The germline V gene encodes CDR1 MDHEN and CDR2 SYDVKM. This CDR3 contains 12 residues. CDR3 coding DNA: TGTGCCAGCAGTTTATCCTACGCGCGGTACACCTTC. Protein: CASSLSYARYTF.

This clone turned up a few times. This same CDR3 is encoded by further DNA sequences in the sample. The chain carries TRBV6-5 and TRBJ2-7, with TRBD1 matching over 7 bases. The CDR3 runs 14 residues. Germline V CDR1 and CDR2: MNHEY, SVGAGI. With V trimmed by 2 bases and J by 3 bases, 4 bases remained unmatched. CDR3 DNA: TGTGCCAGCAGTTACCGAGGACAGGACTACGAGCAGTACTTC. Translating it yields CASSYRGQDYEQYF.

This clone was seen more than once but under ten times. This sequence joins TRBV18 and TRBJ2-7; D is perhaps TRBD2 (6 bases). Germline assignment: CDR1 KGHSH and CDR2 LQKENI. The CDR3 sequence is 14 residues long. The V and J ends lost 6 bases and 6 bases respectively, with 18 bases between them. The CDR3 reads CASSPDPPEGEQYF. The CDR3 DNA reads as TGTGCCAGCTCGCCGGACCCGCCGGAGGGCGAGCAGTACTTC.

J is TRBJ2-7 and V is TRBV6-6; the D gene is possibly TRBD1 (6 bases). The CDR3 has 14 amino acids. V was trimmed by 6 bases and J by 2 bases, leaving 14 bases between them. Germline V lookup: CDR1 MNHNY, CDR2 SVGAGI (reference sequence). CDR3 DNA: TGTGCCAGCAGACCATACAGGGCCCCCTACGAGCAGTACTTC. Translation: CASRPYRAPYEQYF.

In its sample, this clone was seen a few times. V gene TRBV28 combines with J gene TRBJ1-6; D might be TRBD1 (5 bases). Germline lookup yields CDR1 MDHEN and CDR2 SYDVKM. The CDR3 totals 13 residues. With 7 bases removed from V and 9 bases from J, the gap between germline ends came to 13 bases. Here the CDR3 DNA reads TGTGCCAGCACTTCACCGGGGGGTTCACCCCTCCACTTT. Translating gives CASTSPGGSPLHF.

Only a few counts were recorded for this clone. The chain carries TRBV5-8 and TRBJ1-4; no clear D. From germline, CDR1 is SGHTS and CDR2 YDEGEE. Between the trimmed V and J ends, which lost 0 bases and 7 bases, there was a span of 1 base. The CDR3 has 11 residues. The CDR3 spells CASSLGEKLFF. Here the CDR3 DNA reads TGTGCCAGCAGCTTGGGTGAAAAACTGTTTTTT. The full variable domain, its missing parts supplied by reference TRBV5-8 and TRBJ1-4, is EAGVTQSPTHLIKTRGQQATLRCSPISGHTSVYWYQQALGLGLQFLLWYDEGEERNRGNFPPRFSGRQFPNYSSELNVNALELEDSALYLCASSLGEKLFFGSGTQLSVL.

This clone appeared a few times. This sample also contains other DNA sequences that code for the same CDR3. J is TRBJ1-2 and V is TRBV29-1; D gene unclear. The V gene's germline CDR1 is SQVTM and CDR2 ANQGSEA. Between the trimmed V and J ends, which lost 3 bases and 2 bases, there was a span of 4 bases. The length of the CDR3 is 11 residues. The CDR3 here is CSVESNYGYTF. CDR3 in DNA: TGCAGCGTTGAGTCCAACTATGGCTACACCTTC.

This clone showed up just a few times. The chain has TRBV4-2 and TRBJ2-6; 10 bases align to TRBD2. J was trimmed by 0 bases and V by 4 bases; bases with no gene match: 9. The V gene's germline CDR1 is LGHNA and CDR2 YNFKEQ. The CDR3 runs to 19 residues. This CDR3 is CASSPSPLAGVSGANVLTF. The CDR3 nucleotides are TGTGCCAGCAGCCCGAGTCCTCTAGCGGGAGTCTCTGGGGCCAACGTCCTGACTTTC.

This clone occurred a few times. The chain couples TRBV28 to TRBJ2-7; tentatively, D is TRBD1 (5 bases). The ends were cut back, 10 bases at V and 4 bases at J, with 8 bases in the middle. This CDR3 comprises 10 residues. Germline V gene lookup returns CDR1 MDHEN and CDR2 SYDVKM. CDR3 protein: CAIQGYEQYF. CDR3 nucleotide sequence: TGTGCCATTCAGGGTTACGAGCAGTACTTC.

The chain couples TRBV28 to TRBJ2-1; 7 bases fit TRBD2. CDR1 and CDR2 from the germline V gene are MDHEN and SYDVKM. CDR3 length: 15 residues. The V and J ends lost 2 bases and 4 bases, in that order; junction bases with no gene match: 5. CDR3 in DNA: TGTGCCAGCAGTTTAGTCAGCGGGGTATACAATGAGCAGTTCTTC. This sequence encodes CASSLVSGVYNEQFF.

The gene calls are TRBV13 and TRBJ1-4, with D possibly being TRBD1 (5 bases). From germline, CDR1 is PRHDT and CDR2 FYEKMQ (reference sequence). V was cut by 5 bases and J by 2 bases, with 15 bases left in between. The CDR3 runs to 16 residues. DNA of the CDR3: TGTGCCAGCAGCCCCTTTGGGGGGGTCACTAATGAAAAACTGTTTTTT. It encodes CASSPFGGVTNEKLFF.

The chain employs TRBV7-2 and TRBJ1-5, with D hard to call. The germline V gene encodes CDR1 SGHTA and CDR2 FQGNSA. The CDR3 has 13 residues. V was cut by 3 bases and J by 6 bases, with 9 bases left in between. The CDR3 region has the DNA TGTGCCAGCAGCTTTGGAGGGCGTCAGCCCCAGCATTTT. Protein: CASSFGGRQPQHF.

CDR3 DNA: TGTGCCAGCAGTTACTCCGGACCCTCCGAGCAGTACTTC. Its translation: CASSYSGPSEQYF. The V call is TRBV6-5, the J call TRBJ2-7; D not certain. V was clipped by 0 bases and J by 6 bases, with 9 bases between them. The CDR3 loop spans 13 amino acids. The V gene's germline CDR1 is MNHEY and CDR2 SVGAGI.

This clone was counted a few times. The chain joins TRBV10-3 to TRBJ1-5; TRBD1 matches 9 bases. Germline CDR1 and CDR2: ENHRY and SYGVKD. The CDR3 extends over 13 amino acids. V dropped 11 bases and J dropped 5; count of bases not matched to a gene: 7. Written as DNA, the CDR3 is TGTGCCGTTACAGGGGGCGCGGATCAGCCCCAGCATTTT. The encoded protein is CAVTGGADQPQHF.

The V gene is TRBV2, the J gene TRBJ1-1, with 8 nucleotides matching TRBD1. V shed 5 bases, J shed 10 bases, and the junction held 12 bases outside the gene matches. This CDR3 contains 14 residues. Germline V gives CDR1 SNHLY, CDR2 FYNNEI. The CDR3 is CASSSGTGPFGAFF. In nucleotides, the CDR3 is TGTGCCAGCAGTTCCGGGACAGGACCTTTTGGAGCTTTCTTT.

This clone was seen a few times. The chain joins TRBV5-1 to TRBJ2-7; 7 bases line up with TRBD1. The CDR3 is 14 amino acids. Looked up from germline, CDR1 is SGHRS and CDR2 is YFSETQ. J lost 5 bases, V lost 4 bases, and 9 bases had no gene match. The CDR3 spells CASSRDRVIDEQYF. Written as DNA, the CDR3 is TGCGCCAGCAGCCGAGACAGGGTCATCGACGAGCAGTACTTC.

This clone was observed a few times. The V gene is TRBV6-5, the J gene TRBJ2-5; D is unresolved. V lost 5 bases, J lost 4 bases, and 5 bases lay in between. CDR1 is MNHEY, CDR2 SVGAGI, per germline. There are 11 residues in the CDR3. The CDR3 region is CASSHRETQYF. CDR3 sequence (DNA): TGTGCCAGCAGTCACCGAGAGACCCAGTACTTC.

There are a few counts of this clone. The rearrangement links TRBV14 to TRBJ1-2; D perhaps matches TRBD1 (5 bases). Germline-derived CDR1 and CDR2 are SGHDN and FVKESK. This CDR3 contains 15 residues. Trimming shortened V by 1 base and J by 3 bases, and 12 bases separated the two germline ends. The CDR3, as DNA: TGTGCCAGCAGCCAAGCAGGGAAAGTACACTATGGCTACACCTTC. Protein product: CASSQAGKVHYGYTF.

The V and J genes are TRBV29-1 and TRBJ1-3, with a tentative D call TRBD1 (5 bases). Germline-derived CDR1 and CDR2 are SQVTM and ANQGSEA. Trimming removed 5 bases at V and 0 bases at J, with 14 bases between. CDR3 size: 15 residues. CDR3 sequence: CSVREGTGSGNTIYF. CDR3 sequence (DNA): TGCAGCGTTAGGGAGGGTACAGGCTCTGGAAACACCATATATTTT.

The chain links TRBV2 to TRBJ2-1; TRBD2 is a possible D gene (6 bases). The CDR3 contains 17 residues. V was clipped by 3 bases and J by 4 bases, with 19 bases between them. Germline lookup yields CDR1 SNHLY and CDR2 FYNNEI. CDR3 in DNA: TGTGCCAGCAGTGATTTGGCGGGATCAGACATTTACAATGAGCAGTTCTTC. Protein sequence: CASSDLAGSDIYNEQFF.

The J gene is TRBJ2-1, the V gene TRBV7-2, with TRBD2 identical over 8 bases. V trimming: 0 bases; J trimming: 9 bases; junction bases outside the gene matches: 4. The CDR3 extends over 14 amino acids. Germline values: CDR1 SGHTA, CDR2 FQGNSA. CDR3 coding DNA: TGTGCCAGCAGCTTAGCGCGGGGGGCCACTGAGCAGTTCTTC. Translating it yields CASSLARGATEQFF.

The rearrangement links TRBV2 to TRBJ2-5, with 7 nucleotides matching TRBD1. Germline V lookup: CDR1 SNHLY, CDR2 FYNNEI. Losses at the gene ends were 6 bases for V and 3 bases for J; bases not matched to a gene: 4. The CDR3 covers 13 residues. This chain's CDR3 is CASRMGQKETQYF. CDR3 bases: TGTGCCAGCAGAATGGGACAGAAAGAGACCCAGTACTTC.

The gene calls are TRBV9 and TRBJ2-2, with D possibly matching TRBD2 (5 bases). Germline loops: CDR1 SGDLS, CDR2 YYNGEE. Trimming removed 4 bases from V and 6 bases from J, with 16 bases in between. This CDR3 contains 15 residues. The CDR3 here is CASSKLSTSAGELFF. For the CDR3, the DNA is TGTGCCAGCAGCAAACTGTCTACTAGTGCCGGGGAGCTGTTTTTT. The complete variable domain, with remaining parts taken from reference TRBV9 and TRBJ2-2, reads DSGVTQTPKHLITATGQRVTLRCSPRSGDLSVYWYQQSLDQGLQFLIQYYNGEERAKGNILERFSAQQFPDLHSELNLSSLELGDSALYFCASSKLSTSAGELFFGEGSRLTVL.

The rearrangement links TRBV4-3 to TRBJ2-7; TRBD2 aligns across 7 bases. Germline CDR1 reads LGHNA; CDR2 reads YSLEER. This CDR3 is built from 15 residues. J gave up 0 bases and V 4 bases, and 6 bases lay outside the gene matches. DNA of the CDR3: TGCGCCAGCAGCCCCTTCAGCGGGGCCTCCTACGAGCAGTACTTC. Residues: CASSPFSGASYEQYF.

This clone has more than one count but fewer than ten. This rearrangement joins TRBV13 to TRBJ1-2; perhaps TRBD1 as D (5 bases). The CDR3 is 13 amino acids. The V gene's germline CDR1 is PRHDT and CDR2 FYEKMQ (reference sequence). V was pared by 3 bases and J by 2 bases, with 7 bases between. For the CDR3, the DNA is TGTGCCAGCAGCTTGCAGGGAAACTATGGCTACACCTTC. Translated, it gives CASSLQGNYGYTF.

The chain is built from TRBV7-9 and TRBJ2-5, with D maybe TRBD2 (5 bases). The CDR3 length is 14 residues. The germline V gene has CDR1 SEHNR and CDR2 FQNEAQ (reference sequence). The V and J ends lost 2 bases and 7 bases respectively, with 14 bases between them. CDR3 loop: CASSLLRGRGTQYF. CDR3 bases: TGTGCCAGCAGCTTACTCCGGGGTCGGGGGACCCAGTACTTC.

This chain joins TRBV6-6 and TRBJ1-5, with D maybe TRBD1 (5 bases). Trimming took off 4 bases at V and 7 bases at J, with 11 bases between the two ends. The germline V gene has CDR1 MNHNY and CDR2 SVGAGI (reference sequence). The CDR3 is made up of 13 amino acids. The CDR3 loop is CASSFTGLQPQHF. The DNA for the CDR3 is TGTGCCAGCAGTTTCACAGGATTACAGCCCCAGCATTTT.